This T cell receptor beta chain was identified in a study of cytomegalovirus exposure and HLA in healthy donors. Findings of the study overall: In an earlier analysis, productive rearrangement rates for most beta V segments clustered near 87% or 30%. Overall, about 160 TCR beta chains were annotated as cytomegalovirus-associated.

Researchers ran the PCR with 60 Vbeta and 13 Jbeta primers. The protocol was immunoSEQ multiplex PCR, while the TCRdb copy is restricted to in-frame clones and leaves out a portion. Of 100,000 to 150,000 clones listed, 60% to 85% were seen once; the top ten hold more than 1%. With regard to this clone: Its antigen is unidentified.

The V gene lost 1 base and the J gene lost 3 bases, with 15 bases spanning the gap. Germline-derived CDR1 and CDR2 are LNHNV and YYDKDF (reference sequence). The CDR3 is 17 amino acids. The sequence was obtained from a female donor in good health and CMV-seronegative. Sequences were obtained from PBMCs. V gene TRBV15 combines with J gene TRBJ2-2; D perhaps matches TRBD2 (6 bases). CDR3 protein: CATSRGIGGSDTGELFF. CDR3 sequence (DNA): TGTGCCACCAGCAGAGGGATTGGGGGGAGCGACACCGGGGAGCTGTTTTTT.